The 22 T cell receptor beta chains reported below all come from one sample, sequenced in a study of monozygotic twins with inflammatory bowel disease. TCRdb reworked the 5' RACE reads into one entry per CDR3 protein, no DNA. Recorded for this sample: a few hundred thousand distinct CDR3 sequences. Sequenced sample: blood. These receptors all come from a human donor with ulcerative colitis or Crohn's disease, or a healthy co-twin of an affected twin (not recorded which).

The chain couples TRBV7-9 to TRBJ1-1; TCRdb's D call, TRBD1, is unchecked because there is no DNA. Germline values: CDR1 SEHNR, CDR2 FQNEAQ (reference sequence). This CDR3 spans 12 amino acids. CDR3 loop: CASSPPNTEAFF.

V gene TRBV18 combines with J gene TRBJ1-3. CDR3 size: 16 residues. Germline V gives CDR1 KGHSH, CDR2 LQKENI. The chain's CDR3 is CASSPGGPKAGNTIYF.

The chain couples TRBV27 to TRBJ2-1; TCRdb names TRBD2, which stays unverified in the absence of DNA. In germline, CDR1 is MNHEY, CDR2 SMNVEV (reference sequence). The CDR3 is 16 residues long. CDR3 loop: CASRNSLAGGPGEQFF.

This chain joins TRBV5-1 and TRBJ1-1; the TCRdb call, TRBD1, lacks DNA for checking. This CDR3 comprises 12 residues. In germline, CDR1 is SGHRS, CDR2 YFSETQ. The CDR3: CASTGQWRGAFF. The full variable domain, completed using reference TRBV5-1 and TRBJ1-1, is KAGVTQTPRYLIKTRGQQVTLSCSPISGHRSVSWYQQTPGQGLQFLFEYFSETQRNKGNFPGRFSGRQFSNSRSEMNVSTLELGDSALYLCASTGQWRGAFFGQGTRLTVV.

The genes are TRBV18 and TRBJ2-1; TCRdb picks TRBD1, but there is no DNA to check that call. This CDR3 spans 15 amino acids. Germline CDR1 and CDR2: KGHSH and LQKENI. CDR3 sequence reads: CASSPGTGVNNEQFF.

This CDR3 is CSARINLEQYF. This rearrangement joins TRBV20-1 to TRBJ2-7. Looked up from germline, CDR1 is DFQATT and CDR2 is SNEGSKA (reference sequence). The CDR3 length is 11 residues.

This CDR3 reads CASKNVGEGYGYTF. The chain carries TRBV6-6 and TRBJ1-2; the TCRdb call, TRBD1, lacks DNA for checking. The V gene's germline CDR1 is MNHNY and CDR2 SVGAGI (reference sequence). The CDR3 contains 14 residues.

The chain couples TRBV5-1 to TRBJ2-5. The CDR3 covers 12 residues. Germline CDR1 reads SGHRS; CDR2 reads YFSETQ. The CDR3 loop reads CASSLEVETQYF.

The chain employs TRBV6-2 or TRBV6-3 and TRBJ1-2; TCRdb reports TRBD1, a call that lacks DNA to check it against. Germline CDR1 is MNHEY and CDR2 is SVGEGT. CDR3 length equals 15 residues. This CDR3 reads CASRPTGKEFYGYTF.

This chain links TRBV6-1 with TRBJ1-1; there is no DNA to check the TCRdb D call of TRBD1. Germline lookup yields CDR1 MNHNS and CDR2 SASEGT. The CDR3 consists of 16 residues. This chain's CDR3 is CASSERKNRGRAEAFF.

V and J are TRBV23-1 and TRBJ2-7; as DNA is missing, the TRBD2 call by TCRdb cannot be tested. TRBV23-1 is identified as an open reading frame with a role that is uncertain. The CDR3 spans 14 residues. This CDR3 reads CASTPGTSYDEQYF.

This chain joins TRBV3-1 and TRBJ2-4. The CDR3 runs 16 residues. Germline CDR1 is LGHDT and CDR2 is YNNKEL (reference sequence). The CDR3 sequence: CASSQESHKYGDIQYF.

The CDR3 here is CAWGVTAGPNTGELFF. The chain has TRBV5-1 and TRBJ2-2; TCRdb's D gene call, TRBD1, goes unchecked for lack of DNA. The CDR3 spans 16 residues. Germline V gene lookup returns CDR1 SGHRS and CDR2 YFSETQ.

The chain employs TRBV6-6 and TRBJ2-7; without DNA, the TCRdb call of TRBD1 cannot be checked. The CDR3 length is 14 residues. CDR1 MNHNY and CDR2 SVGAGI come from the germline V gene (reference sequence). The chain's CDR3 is CASSIGTGGYEQYF.

CDR3 sequence: CASSLGGRALGYF. This chain connects TRBV28 to TRBJ2-5; checking the TCRdb D call of TRBD2 is not possible without DNA. CDR3 size: 13 residues. CDR1 is MDHEN, CDR2 SYDVKM, per germline. Supplemented by reference TRBV28 and TRBJ2-5, the full variable domain reads DVKVTQSSRYLVKRTGEKVFLECVQDMDHENMFWYRQDPGLGLRLIYFSYDVKMKEKGDIPEGYSVSREKKERFSLILESASTNQTSMYLCASSLGGRALGYFGPGTRLLVL.

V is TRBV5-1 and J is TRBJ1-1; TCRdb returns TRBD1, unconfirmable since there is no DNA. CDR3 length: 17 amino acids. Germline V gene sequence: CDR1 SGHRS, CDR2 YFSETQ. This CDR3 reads CASSLDEWGQGVSEAFF. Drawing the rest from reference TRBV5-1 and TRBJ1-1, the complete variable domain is KAGVTQTPRYLIKTRGQQVTLSCSPISGHRSVSWYQQTPGQGLQFLFEYFSETQRNKGNFPGRFSGRQFSNSRSEMNVSTLELGDSALYLCASSLDEWGQGVSEAFFGQGTRLTVV.

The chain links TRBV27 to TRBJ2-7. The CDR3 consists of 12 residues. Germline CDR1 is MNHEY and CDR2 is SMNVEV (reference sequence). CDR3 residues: CASSLLDGKQYF.

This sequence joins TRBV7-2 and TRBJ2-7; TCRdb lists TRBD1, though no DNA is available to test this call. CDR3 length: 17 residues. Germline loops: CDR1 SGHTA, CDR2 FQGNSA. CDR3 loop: CASSSRHSGQGAYEQYF.

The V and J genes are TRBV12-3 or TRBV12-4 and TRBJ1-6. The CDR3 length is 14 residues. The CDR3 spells CASRKVRANSPLHF.

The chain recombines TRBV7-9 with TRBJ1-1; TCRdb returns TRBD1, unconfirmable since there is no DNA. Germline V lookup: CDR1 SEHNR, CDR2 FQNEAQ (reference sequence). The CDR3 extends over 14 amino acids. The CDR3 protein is CASSLTGGPIEAFF.

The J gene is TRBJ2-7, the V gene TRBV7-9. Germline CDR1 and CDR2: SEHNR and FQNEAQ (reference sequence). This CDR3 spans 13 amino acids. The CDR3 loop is CASSAILLGEQYF.

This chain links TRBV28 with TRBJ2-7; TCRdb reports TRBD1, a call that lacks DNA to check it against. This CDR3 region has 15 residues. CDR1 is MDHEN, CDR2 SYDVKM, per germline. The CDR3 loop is CASSQDRGQDYEQYF.